This T cell receptor beta chain was captured by sequencing in a study of regulatory T cells in long-lasting Graves disease (dated by TCRdb to about 2021). Turning to the overall study: Patients with newly diagnosed Graves' disease had been on antithyroid drugs for under 3 months. Peripheral blood TCR sequencing and RNA sequencing compared persistent Graves' disease patients with newly diagnosed Graves' disease patients. The study was registered as a clinical trial and conducted in China. TCR sequencing covered 13 persistent and approximately 20 newly diagnosed Graves' disease patients, around 33 samples in total.

The investigation overall reported the following: Sequencing and analysis were limited to the TCR beta chain. A larger number of public clonotypes was shared among persistent patients (about 2,700) than among newly diagnosed patients (around 970). Because the primary lesion, thyroid tissue, could not be accessed, the study looked at peripheral blood alone. Lower TCR Shannon entropy and fewer highly expanded clones were observed in persistent Graves' disease patients than in newly diagnosed patients, which suggested clonal expansion. Preferential use of TRBV28, TRBJ1-2 and TRBJ2-5 was observed in persistent disease, whereas TRBV20-1 and TRBJ2-1 were favored in newly diagnosed disease. The authors acknowledged the small sample size as a limitation that may reduce accuracy.

To prepare the library, multiplex PCR was applied. Sequencing was carried out with an Illumina HiSeq 4000. CDR3 regions were amplified by Arm-PCR with iRepertoire HTBI primers to construct TCR beta libraries. Gel purification was performed on PCR products prior to sequencing. Turning to the authors' computational methods: Gene usage analysis of CDR3 amino acid clonotypes used the 55 to 80 TRBV and some 13 TRBJ segments found across samples. Filtered high-quality paired reads were merged into contigs using COPE and FqMerger. BLAST was used to align contigs to IMGT TRBV, TRBD and TRBJ reference genes, with CDR3 defined following IMGT. Highly expanded clones were defined as clonotypes with a frequency above 0.1%. Repertoire diversity was measured by Shannon entropy, and V-J evenness by the Gini coefficient. Clonotypes shared by more than one individual were considered public. In TCRdb, the public reads were trimmed at Q25 with fastp and aligned with MiXCR, with productive beta chains retained. Every distinct CDR3 protein forms one entry, paired with its most common genes and DNA. The V and J calls follow TCRdb's processing rather than the paper's. In this sample the table shows hundreds of thousands of distinct CDR3 sequences, roughly 15% of which occur a single time. The top ten clones comprise 18% of the sample.

The time point tag for this specimen amounts to: newly diagnosed GD, antithyroid drugs for less than 3 months. For both TCR sequencing and RNA sequencing, RNA was extracted from PBMCs using TRIzol. The diagnosis of Graves' disease was made according to American Thyroid Association guidelines. Patients were recruited from an endocrinology department in Xi'an, China. Each patient gave 9 to 10 milliliters of peripheral blood, collected in an EDTA anticoagulant tube. Ficoll Paque Plus density gradient separation was used to isolate PBMCs, and no additional T cell sorting was done. RNA quality was checked with an Agilent 2100 Bioanalyzer and agarose gel, and concentration with a NanoDrop 2000. Note on this clonotype: The clone's antigen remains unknown. No quality values exist for individual bases; no much larger clone is one base distant.

Inclusive of the bounding cysteine and phenylalanine, the CDR3 is 14 residues long. This entry keeps only the CDR3 DNA: 42 bases, framed from base 1. The germline V gene (reference sequence) specifies DFQATT as CDR1 and SNEGSKA as CDR2. Relative to germline, V is 6 bases shorter and J is 0 bases shorter, with 12 bases between their ends. The data were also submitted as part of a second study, on T cells in Graves' hyperthyroidism and ophthalmopathy. The second paper states: Graves' hyperthyroidism was defined as stable when no progression to ophthalmopathy occurred over 18 months of follow-up. Hyperthyroidism patients were newly diagnosed, with disease duration under 2 months, and aged 18 to 65 years. Any patient with an uncontrolled infection, another autoimmune disease, pregnancy or lactation was excluded. Diagnoses were established on the basis of clinical symptoms, serum thyroxine and TRAb, thyroid ultrasound, and orbital computed tomography. For the first round of RT-PCR on the TCR CDR3, the HTBI primer set was used together with the Qiagen OneStep RT-PCR kit. Most expanded thyroid clonotypes (frequency above 0.001) were also found in blood, which suggests that blood repertoires may mirror thyroid immune responses. Ophthalmopathy was separated from stable hyperthyroidism by a 13 V-J signature model, with around 88% sensitivity and roughly 81% specificity obtained in cross-validation and 80%/75% obtained in testing. During validation, the model predicted progression to ophthalmopathy a median of about 6.5 months ahead of onset, with around 70% sensitivity and under 85% specificity. A discovery cohort of fewer than 110 patients, about 40 with Graves' ophthalmopathy and 57 with stable Graves' hyperthyroidism, was used to find distinguishing TCR V-J signatures. Prospective prediction of ophthalmopathy was tested in an independent validation cohort consisting of some 20 hyperthyroidism patients and about 17 patients who later progressed to ophthalmopathy. The 100 discovery patients were randomly split 7:3 into training and test sets. In more than 5 Graves' hyperthyroidism patients, the study also compared T-cell repertoires from thyroid tissue with T-cell repertoires from blood. After sampling, hyperthyroidism patients received methimazole starting at 30 mg daily, and ophthalmopathy patients received high-dose intravenous methylprednisolone. Libraries were constructed in a second round of multiplex PCR, after which size selection and purification were performed. Sequencing of the libraries was done on an Illumina HiSeq2000 using paired-end 100 bp reads. SOAPnuke was used to process the raw data, throwing out any read that contained adapters or uncalled bases, had a mean Phred below 15, or lacked an exact constant-primer or identifier match. High-quality paired reads were merged with COPE v1.2.5, and unique nucleotide sequences were defined as clonotypes. MiTCR v1.1 was used to align clonotypes to the IMGT TRBV, TRBD and TRBJ reference segments. The analysis included only V-J combinations with a frequency above 0.0001, which together covered 98% to 99.2% of the repertoires. The TCS score was defined as the ratio of F50 (clonal expansion) to E x V (chaos), calculated using BLOSUM62-based TCRdist between CDR3 peptides within each V-J. Welch's t-statistics and random forest reduced approximately 520 V-J features to some 14, which were used in a naive Bayes classifier (R e1071). No statistical method was used to fix the sample size in advance, and group allocation was not hidden from the investigators. TCR Vbeta CDR3 sequencing of 130 to 150 peripheral blood samples (under 45 ophthalmopathy, about 75 hyperthyroidism and roughly 17 progressor patients) is reported in the paper.

This chain is built from TRBV20-1 and TRBJ2-4; too little of a D gene remains to name it. The receptor comes from a woman in her 30s with Graves disease. Donor details come from another sample of the same person, matched by shared clones. Sequences were derived from peripheral blood mononuclear cells (PBMCs), sampled at new diagnosis, from a patient treated with antithyroid drugs. The DNA is as follows: TGCAGTGCAACGCCGGATAGAGCCAAAAACATTCAGTACTTC. This codes for CSATPDRAKNIQYF.